The 9 T cell receptor beta chains in this list originate from one sample, sequenced in a study of Ad26.COV2.S vaccination and SARS-CoV-2 variants. Measured with immunoSEQ multiplex PCR; TCRdb has only the in-frame clones, and not every one. The sample carries 150,000 to 200,000 clones, 87% recorded once. Sequenced material: peripheral blood, taken after recovery from COVID-19. These receptors were taken from a human donor who had recovered from COVID-19.

In its sample, this clone was seen once. J is TRBJ2-1 and V is TRBV12-3 or TRBV12-4; the D is unclear. V lost 3 bases to trimming and J lost 8 bases, with 5 bases between them. This CDR3 has 11 residues. DNA for the CDR3: TGTGCCAGCAGTTTTGTCGATGAGCAGTTCTTC. Translating it yields CASSFVDEQFF.

The rearrangement links TRBV10-3 to TRBJ2-7; unclear D gene. V shed 8 bases and J shed 3 bases, with 11 bases lying between them. The CDR3 extends over 12 amino acids. The germline gives CDR1 ENHRY, CDR2 SYGVKD. The CDR3 sequence is CAIGPSSYEQYF. CDR3 bases: TGTGCCATCGGGCCCTCTAGCTACGAGCAGTACTTC.

This clone occurred a few times. The genes are TRBV6-1 and TRBJ2-7, with D possibly being TRBD2 (6 bases). This CDR3 has 14 amino acids. In germline, CDR1 is MNHNS, CDR2 SASEGT. The V gene lost 3 bases and the J gene lost 0 bases, with 9 bases spanning the gap. CDR3 sequence (DNA): TGTGCCAGCAGTGAGGCGGGAAGCTCCTACGAGCAGTACTTC. Protein: CASSEAGSSYEQYF.

The J gene is TRBJ1-4, the V gene TRBV5-4; 8 nucleotides line up with TRBD1. This CDR3 region has 15 residues. Germline trimming cut 0 bases from V and 3 bases from J; bases unmatched to any gene: 1. Germline V CDR1 and CDR2: SGHNT, YYREEE (reference sequence). This CDR3 reads CASSLGTGPNEKLFF. CDR3 sequence (DNA): TGTGCCAGCAGCTTGGGGACAGGGCCTAATGAAAAACTGTTTTTT.

For this clone: Other DNA variants within this sample encode the same CDR3. This CDR3 reads CASSPGTDPYGYTF. CDR3 bases: TGTGCCAGCAGCCCAGGGACAGATCCCTATGGCTACACCTTC. V usage is TRBV3-1 (or the pseudogene TRBV3-2) and J usage is TRBJ1-2; TRBD1 matches 7 bases. The CDR3 covers 14 residues. Germline assignment: CDR1 LGHDT and CDR2 YNNKEL (reference sequence). Trimming at V came to 4 bases and at J to 4 bases, leaving 6 bases not matched to a gene.

The V gene is TRBV5-6, the J gene TRBJ2-6; D gene unclear. Trimming took 5 bases from V and 1 from J, leaving 7 bases between them. CDR3 length equals 14 residues. Germline V CDR1 and CDR2: SGHDT, YYEEEE. The CDR3 DNA reads TGTGCCAGCAGGAGTTTTTCTGGGGCCAACGTCCTGACTTTC. Protein sequence: CASRSFSGANVLTF.

This clone occurred once. The chain joins TRBV5-1 to TRBJ1-1, with TRBD1 as a possible D gene (6 bases). This CDR3 is 13 amino acids long. The ends were cut back, 2 bases at V and 10 bases at J, with 15 bases in the middle. Germline V gene data show CDR1 as SGHRS and CDR2 as YFSETQ. CDR3 in DNA: TGCGCCAGCAGCTTAAGGGACAAAAGTTCAGCTTTCTTT. It translates to CASSLRDKSSAFF. The entire variable domain, with the rest obtained from reference TRBV5-1 and TRBJ1-1, is as follows: KAGVTQTPRYLIKTRGQQVTLSCSPISGHRSVSWYQQTPGQGLQFLFEYFSETQRNKGNFPGRFSGRQFSNSRSEMNVSTLELGDSALYLCASSLRDKSSAFFGQGTRLTVV.

This chain connects TRBV6-1 to TRBJ1-6; D remains ambiguous. The CDR3 is made up of 14 amino acids. Germline values: CDR1 MNHNS, CDR2 SASEGT. V lost 2 bases to trimming and J lost 6 bases, with 8 bases between them. The CDR3 DNA follows: TGTGCCAGCAGTGAACACGTTTCTAATTCACCCCTCCACTTT. This gives the protein CASSEHVSNSPLHF.

The chain combines TRBV27 with TRBJ2-1; 12 nucleotides line up with TRBD2. CDR1 is MNHEY, CDR2 SMNVEV, per germline (reference sequence). J lost 3 bases, V lost 5 bases, and 2 bases had no gene match. The CDR3 extends over 15 amino acids. This CDR3 is CASSILAGGYNEQFF. In nucleotides, the CDR3 is TGTGCCAGCAGTATACTAGCGGGAGGCTACAATGAGCAGTTCTTC.